This T cell receptor beta chain was captured by sequencing in a study of metastatic and nonmetastatic thyroid tumors. Thyroid surgery took place with no prior treatment in any patient. Germline CDR1 reads MNHNS; CDR2 reads SASEGT. The CDR3 loop spans 13 amino acids. Trimming took off 5 bases at V and 6 bases at J, with 13 bases between the two ends. This clone was counted many times. Authors' analysis steps: A classifier of distant metastasis in papillary thyroid cancer was built from CDR3 differences (across clinicopathological groups). TCRdb re-called the PCR reads through MiXCR. These V and J calls originate from TCRdb's pipeline instead of the authors' own analysis. The sample has fewer than 55,000 clones, 16% seen once.

The sample consisted of blood. The clonotype originates from a female donor with papillary thyroid cancer or a benign thyroid nodule (not recorded which). Some clones in this sample may be carry-over from other donors' samples. The chain is built from TRBV6-1 and TRBJ1-1; D perhaps matches TRBD1 (5 bases). The CDR3 loop reads CASSLRGDAEAFF. CDR3 nucleotide sequence: TGTGCCAGCAGTCTACGTGGGGACGCTGAAGCTTTCTTT.